A selection of T cell receptor beta chains follows, all from one sample in a study of blood T cells in healthy people across ages. TCRdb re-derived calls from the 5' RACE reads in MiXCR, one entry per CDR3 protein. The sample lists over 950,000 distinct CDR3 sequences, around two fifths occurring once. Sample: blood. Every receptor here comes from a man younger than 35 in good health. CDR3s include the opening cysteine and the closing phenylalanine or tryptophan. Each record gives: J gene, V gene, clone size, D gene, CDR3 DNA, CDR3 protein. The D gene is left open where the match is weak. Expanded clones are given a class, and other clones once, few, many or no size at all.

j_gene: TRBJ2-7; v_gene: TRBV10-3; abundance: few; d_gene: .; CDR3nt: TGTGCCATCAGTGATCTATTTGGGGACACCACCTCCTACGAGCAGTACTTC; CDR3aa: CAISDLFGDTTSYEQYF
j_gene: TRBJ2-4; v_gene: TRBV27; abundance: .; d_gene: .; CDR3nt: TGTGCCAGCAGTTTGACGACAATAGCCAAAAACATTCAGTACTTC; CDR3aa: CASSLTTIAKNIQYF
j_gene: TRBJ2-3; v_gene: TRBV6-5; abundance: many; d_gene: .; CDR3nt: TGTGCCAGCAGATCTGAAGCCACAGATACGCAGTATTTT; CDR3aa: CASRSEATDTQYF
j_gene: TRBJ2-7; v_gene: TRBV18; abundance: .; d_gene: .; CDR3nt: TGTGCCAGCTCACCACAGGGGACCCCATCCTACAATGAGCAGTACTTC; CDR3aa: CASSPQGTPSYNEQYF
j_gene: TRBJ1-2; v_gene: TRBV6-1; abundance: .; d_gene: .; CDR3nt: TGTGCCAGCAGTGAATCTCGGATTTCTAACTATGGCTACACCTTC; CDR3aa: CASSESRISNYGYTF
j_gene: TRBJ2-1; v_gene: TRBV4-3; abundance: .; d_gene: .; CDR3nt: TGCGCCAGCAGCCACGTGGACGGGCGCTCCTACAATGAGCAGTTCTTC; CDR3aa: CASSHVDGRSYNEQFF
j_gene: TRBJ2-3; v_gene: TRBV14; abundance: .; d_gene: .; CDR3nt: TGTGCCAGCAGCAGTAAGAGGGACCGCACAGATACGCAGTATTTT; CDR3aa: CASSSKRDRTDTQYF
j_gene: TRBJ2-2; v_gene: TRBV12-3/TRBV12-4; abundance: few; d_gene: .; CDR3nt: TGTGCCAGTCGACTGCAAGACACCGGGGAGCTGTTTTTT; CDR3aa: CASRLQDTGELFF
j_gene: TRBJ2-4; v_gene: TRBV4-1; abundance: many; d_gene: .; CDR3nt: TGCGCCAGCAGCCAAGATCGGGGGACCAAAAACATTCAGTACTTC; CDR3aa: CASSQDRGTKNIQYF
j_gene: TRBJ1-1; v_gene: TRBV2; abundance: .; d_gene: .; CDR3nt: TGTGCCAGCAGAGGAGACCCCGCGAACACTGAAGCTTTCTTT; CDR3aa: CASRGDPANTEAFF
j_gene: TRBJ1-5; v_gene: TRBV6-5; abundance: .; d_gene: TRBD1; CDR3nt: TGTGCCAGCAGACTAGACAGGGGGCTCAATCAGCCCCAGCATTTT; CDR3aa: CASRLDRGLNQPQHF
j_gene: TRBJ2-5; v_gene: TRBV29-1; abundance: few; d_gene: .; CDR3nt: TGCAGCGCGACAGGGAGGAGAGAGACCCAGTACTTC; CDR3aa: CSATGRRETQYF
j_gene: TRBJ1-4; v_gene: TRBV6-2/TRBV6-3; abundance: .; d_gene: .; CDR3nt: TGTGCCAGCAGTCCGACAGAAACTAATGAAAAACTGTTTTTT; CDR3aa: CASSPTETNEKLFF
j_gene: TRBJ1-1; v_gene: TRBV29-1; abundance: .; d_gene: .; CDR3nt: TGCAGCGTTGGACAGATACTGAACACTGAAGCTTTCTTT; CDR3aa: CSVGQILNTEAFF
j_gene: TRBJ2-3; v_gene: TRBV12-3/TRBV12-4; abundance: .; d_gene: TRBD1; CDR3nt: TGTGCCAGCAGTTTGGGACAGGGAGGAGTAGATACGCAGTATTTT; CDR3aa: CASSLGQGGVDTQYF
j_gene: TRBJ1-5; v_gene: TRBV5-5; abundance: few; d_gene: .; CDR3nt: TGTGCCAGCAGCCAGTCGGGGGGGCTCGGTCAGCCCCAGCATTTT; CDR3aa: CASSQSGGLGQPQHF
j_gene: TRBJ2-7; v_gene: TRBV7-6; abundance: .; d_gene: TRBD1; CDR3nt: TGTGCCAGCAGCCCTCCACAGGGGATAAACTACGAGCAGTACTTC; CDR3aa: CASSPPQGINYEQYF
j_gene: TRBJ2-3; v_gene: TRBV13; abundance: few; d_gene: TRBD1; CDR3nt: TGTGCCAGCAGCTTAGCATTTCGGGACAGGGAATCCGATACGCAGTATTTT; CDR3aa: CASSLAFRDRESDTQYF
j_gene: TRBJ2-3; v_gene: TRBV7-6; abundance: .; d_gene: .; CDR3nt: TGTGCCAGCGGTCAGACCGCAGGAGATACGCAGTATTTT; CDR3aa: CASGQTAGDTQYF
j_gene: TRBJ1-2; v_gene: TRBV30; abundance: .; d_gene: .; CDR3nt: TGTGCCTGGAGTGTGGGACTTAACTATGGCTACACCTTC; CDR3aa: CAWSVGLNYGYTF
j_gene: TRBJ2-3; v_gene: TRBV12-3/TRBV12-4; abundance: many; d_gene: TRBD1; CDR3nt: TGTGCCAGCACCTCGGACAGGGCGAGAACAGATACGCAGTATTTT; CDR3aa: CASTSDRARTDTQYF
j_gene: TRBJ2-1; v_gene: TRBV6-6; abundance: .; d_gene: .; CDR3nt: TGTGCCAGCACAGTCTCGGACCCCTACAATGAGCAGTTCTTC; CDR3aa: CASTVSDPYNEQFF
j_gene: TRBJ2-5; v_gene: TRBV4-1; abundance: .; d_gene: .; CDR3nt: TGCGCCAGCAGCCCCGGCCCTGGGGAGACCCAGTACTTC; CDR3aa: CASSPGPGETQYF
j_gene: TRBJ2-3; v_gene: TRBV7-2; abundance: .; d_gene: TRBD1; CDR3nt: TGTGCCAGCAGCGCGCGCCCGACAGGGGGCACAGATACGCAGTATTTT; CDR3aa: CASSARPTGGTDTQYF
j_gene: TRBJ2-5; v_gene: TRBV27; abundance: .; d_gene: TRBD1; CDR3nt: TGTGCCAGCAGGCCACCGGGGACAGTTCAAGAGACCAAGTACTTC; CDR3aa: CASRPPGTVQETKYF
j_gene: TRBJ2-5; v_gene: TRBV18; abundance: .; d_gene: TRBD1; CDR3nt: TGTGCCAGCTCACATACATTCTACAGGGGCCAAGAGACCCAGTACTTC; CDR3aa: CASSHTFYRGQETQYF
j_gene: TRBJ1-2; v_gene: TRBV20-1; abundance: few; d_gene: .; CDR3nt: TGCAGTGCTAGGACCCCCGGGGGGTTCTATGGCTACACCTTC; CDR3aa: CSARTPGGFYGYTF